The 18 T cell receptor beta chains below come from one sample, sequenced in a study of cytomegalovirus exposure and HLA in healthy donors. The PCR contained 60 Vbeta and 13 Jbeta primers. Repertoires were generated with immunoSEQ multiplex PCR, while TCRdb's copy carries only in-frame clones and drops some. The sample contains about 280,000 clones, about 90% of which appear only once. Sequenced: PBMCs. The receptors stem from a woman in her late teens or twenties in good health and CMV-seronegative.

The rearrangement links TRBV4-1 to TRBJ2-7; 7 bases line up with TRBD1. V lost 3 bases and J lost 2; bases outside the gene matches: 1. CDR1 is MGHRA, CDR2 YSYEKL, per germline. This CDR3 has 13 residues. The DNA for the CDR3 is TGCGCCAGCAGCCAGACAGGGCCCTACGAGCAGTACTTC. Amino acids: CASSQTGPYEQYF.

The chain carries TRBV7-8 and TRBJ1-1, with no clear D. The CDR3 sequence is 13 residues long. Germline CDR1 SGHVS, CDR2 FQNEAQ. Trimming removed 4 bases at V and 0 bases at J, with 6 bases between. CDR3 in amino acids: CASSSRVNTEAFF. The DNA of the CDR3 is TGTGCCAGCAGCTCAAGAGTGAACACTGAAGCTTTCTTT.

The rearrangement links TRBV10-1 to TRBJ1-4; D is undetermined. Trimming left V 0 bases short and J 3 bases short, with 8 bases between. Germline V gene data show CDR1 as WNHNN and CDR2 as SYGVQD (reference sequence). CDR3 length: 15 amino acids. CDR3 sequence (DNA): TGCGCCAGCAGTGAGTCCCGGAGGGCTAATGAAAAACTGTTTTTT. Its translation: CASSESRRANEKLFF.

A remark on this clone: One junction end does not reproduce the germline sequence, and a read error may be involved. This chain joins TRBV6-6 and TRBJ2-7; 15 nucleotides match TRBD2. From germline, CDR1 is MNHNY and CDR2 SVGAGI (reference sequence). CDR3 size: 13 residues. CDR3 protein: CASRPGLAGGGDF. The DNA for the CDR3 is TGTGCCAGCAGACCGGGACTAGCGGGGGGTGGGGACTTC.

The chain employs TRBV29-1 and TRBJ1-2; D is undetermined. Germline assignment: CDR1 SQVTM and CDR2 ANQGSEA. Trimming left V 1 base short and J 0 bases short, with 6 bases between. The CDR3 runs 13 residues. CDR3 region: CSVEVGANYGYTF. The CDR3 DNA sequence: TGCAGCGTTGAAGTTGGAGCTAACTATGGCTACACCTTC.

V usage is TRBV5-4 and J usage is TRBJ2-7; D is perhaps TRBD2 (6 bases). This CDR3 contains 14 residues. The V end was cut by 4 bases, the J end by 3 bases, with 14 bases between. The V gene's germline CDR1 is SGHNT and CDR2 YYREEE (reference sequence). CDR3 protein: CASSNVRGSYEQYF. The CDR3 DNA sequence: TGTGCCAGCAGCAACGTACGGGGGAGCTACGAGCAGTACTTC.

Only one count was recorded for this clone. The chain couples TRBV19 to TRBJ1-2; weak D call: TRBD1 (6 bases). The CDR3 is made up of 15 amino acids. The V gene lost 0 bases and the J gene lost 8 bases, with 16 bases spanning the gap. In germline, CDR1 is LNHDA, CDR2 SQIVND (reference sequence). CDR3 loop: CASSIDRGPVRGYTF. CDR3 DNA: TGTGCCAGTAGTATAGACAGGGGACCCGTGAGGGGCTACACCTTC.

The chain uses TRBV6-4 and TRBJ2-3; D gene ambiguous. Trimming removed 3 bases from V and 0 bases from J, with 7 bases in between. Germline V gene data show CDR1 as MRHNA and CDR2 as SNTAGT. The CDR3 is 14 residues long. In DNA, the CDR3 is TGTGCCAGCAGTGAGGCTCCTAGCACAGATACGCAGTATTTT. It yields the protein CASSEAPSTDTQYF.

This clone has a handful of counts. The rearrangement links TRBV27 to TRBJ1-2; D remains ambiguous. Looked up from germline, CDR1 is MNHEY and CDR2 is SMNVEV (reference sequence). The CDR3 spans 15 residues. V lost 5 bases and J lost 2, with 15 bases in between. CDR3 nucleotide sequence: TGTGCCAGCAGTAACCCGGGAGACGGAAACTATGGCTACACCTTC. The encoded protein is CASSNPGDGNYGYTF.

This sequence joins TRBV5-1 and TRBJ2-2; D unclear. V lost 7 bases and J 6 bases, leaving 10 bases between the germline ends. This CDR3 has 12 amino acids. Germline V gives CDR1 SGHRS, CDR2 YFSETQ. The CDR3 protein is CASGPGPGELFF. CDR3 in DNA: TGCGCCAGCGGGCCCGGCCCCGGGGAGCTGTTTTTT.

The table lists this clone with a few counts. In DNA form, the CDR3 reads TGTGCCAGCAGCTTACCCCGACAGGGAAGGGGGAACTATGGCTACACCTTC. Residues: CASSLPRQGRGNYGYTF. This chain joins TRBV7-9 and TRBJ1-2, with 7 bases identical to TRBD1. This CDR3 is built from 17 residues. Germline V gives CDR1 SEHNR, CDR2 FQNEAQ (reference sequence). The J segment lost 2 bases and the V segment lost 2 bases, leaving 11 bases of the junction unmatched.

The rearrangement uses TRBV4-1 and TRBJ2-5; 8 nucleotides align to TRBD2. Germline assignment: CDR1 MGHRA and CDR2 YSYEKL. The CDR3 totals 15 residues. With V trimmed by 1 base and J by 5 bases, 6 bases remained unmatched. Here the CDR3 DNA reads TGCGCCAGCAGCCAAGTCGGGGGGGGGCCCGAGACCCAGTACTTC. Its protein product is CASSQVGGGPETQYF.

The chain has TRBV2 and TRBJ1-5, with D maybe TRBD1 (6 bases). CDR1 and CDR2 (germline): SNHLY, FYNNEI. CDR3 length equals 14 residues. The V end lost 3 bases, the J end lost 3 bases, and 9 bases lay between the germline ends. The CDR3: CASSDRGPNQPQHF. The CDR3 DNA is TGTGCCAGCAGTGACAGGGGACCCAATCAGCCCCAGCATTTT.

This clone was detected a few times. The J gene is TRBJ1-1, the V gene TRBV18; no definite D call. Trimming took 3 bases from V and 0 from J, leaving 11 bases between them. The CDR3 length is 15 residues. The germline CDR1 and CDR2 sequences are KGHSH and LQKENI. The CDR3 DNA reads as TGTGCCAGCTCACCGGGAGGGCGCATGAACACTGAAGCTTTCTTT. It yields the protein CASSPGGRMNTEAFF.

J is TRBJ2-1 and V is TRBV7-2; 8 bases map to TRBD2. Germline assignment: CDR1 SGHTA and CDR2 FQGNSA. The CDR3 has 16 amino acids. The trim removed 0 bases at V and 4 bases at J, leaving 5 bases unmatched. The CDR3 DNA follows: TGTGCCAGCAGCTTAGCGGCGGGGGGTAGGTACAATGAGCAGTTCTTC. This translates into CASSLAAGGRYNEQFF. The full variable domain, rest sourced from reference TRBV7-2 and TRBJ2-1, is GAGVSQSPSNKVTEKGKDVELRCDPISGHTALYWYRQSLGQGLEFLIYFQGNSAPDKSGLPSDRFSAERTGGSVSTLTIQRTQQEDSAVYLCASSLAAGGRYNEQFFGPGTRLTVL.

The V gene is TRBV19, the J gene TRBJ1-2; 12 bases agree with TRBD1. The V gene end was trimmed by 5 bases and the J gene end by 4 bases; junction bases not matched to a gene: 14. Germline V CDR1 and CDR2: LNHDA, SQIVND (reference sequence). This CDR3 region has 18 residues. The CDR3: CASSPTPGQGAGGYGYTF. CDR3 DNA sequence: TGTGCCAGTAGTCCCACGCCGGGACAGGGGGCTGGAGGCTATGGCTACACCTTC.

A single count supports this clone. This sequence joins TRBV9 and TRBJ1-4, with 7 positions matching TRBD1. The CDR3 contains 17 residues. CDR1 is SGDLS, CDR2 YYNGEE, per germline. J was trimmed by 5 bases and V by 8 bases; bases with no gene match: 18. Here the CDR3 DNA reads TGTGCCAGAGAGACAGGGACGATACTGCGCCAAAATGAAAAACTGTTTTTT. This translates into CARETGTILRQNEKLFF.

The chain uses TRBV21-1 and TRBJ2-3; the listed D gene, TRBD1, was not tested against the DNA. TRBV21-1 is a pseudogene segment. This CDR3 is 16 amino acids long. The CDR3 DNA reads as TGTGCCAGCAGCAAAGTTCCCAGGGGGTTCACAGATACGCAGTATTTT. Amino acid sequence: CASSKVPRGFTDTQYF.